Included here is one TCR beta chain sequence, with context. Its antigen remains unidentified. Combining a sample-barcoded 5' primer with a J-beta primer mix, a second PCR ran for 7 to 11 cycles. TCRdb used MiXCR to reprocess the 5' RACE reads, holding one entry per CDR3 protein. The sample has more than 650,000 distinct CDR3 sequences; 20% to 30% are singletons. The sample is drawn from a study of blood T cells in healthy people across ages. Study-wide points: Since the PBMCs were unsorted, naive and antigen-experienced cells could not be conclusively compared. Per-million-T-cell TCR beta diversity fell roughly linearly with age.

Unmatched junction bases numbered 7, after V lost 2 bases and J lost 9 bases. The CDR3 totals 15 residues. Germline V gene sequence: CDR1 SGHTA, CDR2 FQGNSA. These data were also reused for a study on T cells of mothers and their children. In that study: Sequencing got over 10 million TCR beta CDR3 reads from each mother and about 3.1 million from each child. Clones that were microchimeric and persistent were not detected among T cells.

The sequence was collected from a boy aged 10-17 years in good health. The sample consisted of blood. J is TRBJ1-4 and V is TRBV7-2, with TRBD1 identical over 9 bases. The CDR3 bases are TGTGCCAGCAGCTTAATGGGACAGGGTACGAAAAAACTGTTTTTT. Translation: CASSLMGQGTKKLFF.